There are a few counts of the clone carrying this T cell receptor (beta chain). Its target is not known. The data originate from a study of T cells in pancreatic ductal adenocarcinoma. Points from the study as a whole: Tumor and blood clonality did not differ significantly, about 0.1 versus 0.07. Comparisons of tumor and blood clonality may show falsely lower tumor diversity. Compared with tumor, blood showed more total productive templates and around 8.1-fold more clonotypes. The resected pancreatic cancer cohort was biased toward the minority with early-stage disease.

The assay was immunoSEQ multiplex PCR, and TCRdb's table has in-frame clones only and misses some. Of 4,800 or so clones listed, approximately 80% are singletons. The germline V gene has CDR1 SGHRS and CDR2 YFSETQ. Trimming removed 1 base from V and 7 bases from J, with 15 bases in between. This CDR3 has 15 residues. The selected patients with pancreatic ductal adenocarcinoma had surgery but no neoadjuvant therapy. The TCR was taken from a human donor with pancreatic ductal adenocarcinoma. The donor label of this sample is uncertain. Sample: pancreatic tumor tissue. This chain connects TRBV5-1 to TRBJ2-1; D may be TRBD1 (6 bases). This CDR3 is CASSLPKDSANEQFF. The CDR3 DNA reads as TGCGCCAGCAGCTTGCCCAAGGACAGTGCTAATGAGCAGTTCTTC.